This TCR beta chain originates from a study of T cells after yellow fever vaccination. The CDR3 totals 14 residues. Germline CDR1 MNHEY, CDR2 SVGEGT. The ends were cut back, 6 bases at V and 5 bases at J, with 16 bases in the middle. This clonotype was picked up many times. Each CDR3 protein gets one entry after TCRdb re-called the 5' RACE reads with MiXCR. This table holds a few hundred thousand distinct CDR3 sequences, 3% to 4.5% found once. The source of this sequence is a man aged 18 to 30 who received the YFV17D yellow fever vaccine. The chain couples TRBV6-2 or TRBV6-3 to TRBJ2-5; perhaps TRBD1 as D (5 bases). Sequences were derived from PBMCs, sampled 5 days after the yellow fever booster vaccination. The CDR3 DNA follows: TGTGCCAGCAGAGCAGGGTATGCTGGGGAGACCCAGTACTTC. It codes for CASRAGYAGETQYF.